This T cell receptor beta chain was recovered during a study of control samples from healthy donors and cancer patients (dated by TCRdb to about 2020). Germline trimming amounts to 6 bases on V and 3 bases on J, with 9 as the count of junction bases outside the gene matches. From the cysteine through the phenylalanine, the CDR3 covers 15 amino acids. Only the CDR3 region is kept as DNA, spanning 45 bases read in frame from base 1. The germline V gene specifies SNHLY as CDR1 and FYNNEI as CDR2. The method was the immunoSEQ multiplex PCR assay. TCRdb stores this immuneACCESS table with in-frame sequences only. Part of the clones is absent; in the studies checked, under half of the shortfall reflects unresolved V genes, and no reason is known for the rest. This sample has some 120,000 clones in its table, and approximately 92% of those were observed once. The ten biggest clones cover 0.95% to 1.3% of the sample.

Details on this clone: The clone's antigen remains unknown. No base quality information exists; no much larger clone differs at one position.

The receptor's source is a woman aged 50 to 60 with colorectal cancer. Sequencing was done on a sample of PBMCs. The rearranged chain carries TRBV2 and TRBJ2-3, with 7 middle bases fitting TRBD2. The nucleotide sequence reads TGTGCCAGCAGCGGCCCGGGGGGATGGACAGATACGCAGTATTTT. Its protein reads: CASSGPGGWTDTQYF.